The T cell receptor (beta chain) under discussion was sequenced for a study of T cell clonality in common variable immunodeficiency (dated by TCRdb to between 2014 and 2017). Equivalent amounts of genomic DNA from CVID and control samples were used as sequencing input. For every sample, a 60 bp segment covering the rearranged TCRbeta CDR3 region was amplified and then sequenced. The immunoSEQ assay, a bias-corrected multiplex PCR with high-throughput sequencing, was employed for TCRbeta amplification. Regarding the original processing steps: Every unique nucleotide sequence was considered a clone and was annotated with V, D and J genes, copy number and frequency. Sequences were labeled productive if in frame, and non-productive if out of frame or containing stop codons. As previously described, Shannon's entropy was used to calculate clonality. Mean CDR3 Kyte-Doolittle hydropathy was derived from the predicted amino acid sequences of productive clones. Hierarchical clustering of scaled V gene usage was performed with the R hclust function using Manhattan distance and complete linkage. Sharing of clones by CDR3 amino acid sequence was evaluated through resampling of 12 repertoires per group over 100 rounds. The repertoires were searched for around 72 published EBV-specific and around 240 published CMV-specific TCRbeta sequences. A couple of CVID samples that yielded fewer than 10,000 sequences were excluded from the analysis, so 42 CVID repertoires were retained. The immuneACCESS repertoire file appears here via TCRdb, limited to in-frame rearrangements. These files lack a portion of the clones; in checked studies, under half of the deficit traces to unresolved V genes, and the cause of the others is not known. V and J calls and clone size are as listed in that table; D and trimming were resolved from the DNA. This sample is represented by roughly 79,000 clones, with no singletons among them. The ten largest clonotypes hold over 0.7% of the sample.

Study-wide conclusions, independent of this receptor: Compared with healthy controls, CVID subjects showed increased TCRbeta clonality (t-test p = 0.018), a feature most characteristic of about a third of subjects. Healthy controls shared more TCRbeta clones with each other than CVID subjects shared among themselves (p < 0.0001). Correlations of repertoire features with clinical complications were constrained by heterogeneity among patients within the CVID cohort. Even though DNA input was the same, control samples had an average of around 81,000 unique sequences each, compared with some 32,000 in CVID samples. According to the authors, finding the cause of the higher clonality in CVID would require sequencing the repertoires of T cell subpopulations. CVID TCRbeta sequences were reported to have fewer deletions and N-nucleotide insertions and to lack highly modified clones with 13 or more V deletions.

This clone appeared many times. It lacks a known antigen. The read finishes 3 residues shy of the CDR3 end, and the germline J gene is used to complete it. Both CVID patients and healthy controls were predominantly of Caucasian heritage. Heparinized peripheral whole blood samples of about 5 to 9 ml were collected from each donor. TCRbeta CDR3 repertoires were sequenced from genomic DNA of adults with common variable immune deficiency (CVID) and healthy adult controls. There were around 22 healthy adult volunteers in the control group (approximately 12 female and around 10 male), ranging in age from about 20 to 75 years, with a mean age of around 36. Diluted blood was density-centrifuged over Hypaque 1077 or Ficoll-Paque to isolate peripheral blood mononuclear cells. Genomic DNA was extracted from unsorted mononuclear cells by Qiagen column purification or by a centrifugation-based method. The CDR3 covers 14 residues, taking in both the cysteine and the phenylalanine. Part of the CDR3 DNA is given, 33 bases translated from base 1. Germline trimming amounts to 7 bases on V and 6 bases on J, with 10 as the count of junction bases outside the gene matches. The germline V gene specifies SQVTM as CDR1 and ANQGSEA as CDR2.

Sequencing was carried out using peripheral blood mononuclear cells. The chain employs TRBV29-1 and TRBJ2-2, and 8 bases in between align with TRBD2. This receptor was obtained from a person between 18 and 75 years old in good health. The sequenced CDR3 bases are TGCAGCGCCTCATTGAGCGGGAGTTCCGGGGAG. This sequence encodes CSASLSGSSGE. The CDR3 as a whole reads CSASLSGSSGELFF.